Following are 8 T cell receptor beta chains from one sample sequenced in a study of control samples from healthy donors and cancer patients. The protocol was immunoSEQ multiplex PCR, while the TCRdb copy is restricted to in-frame clones and leaves out a portion. The sample includes about 130,000 clones, less than 90% of them seen just once. Sample: blood. All receptors derive from a man aged 18-30 years in good health.

The chain employs TRBV28 and TRBJ1-5; D gene uncertain. The CDR3 sequence is 13 residues long. CDR1 is MDHEN, CDR2 SYDVKM, per germline. The V end lost 6 bases, the J end lost 5 bases, and 11 bases lay between the germline ends. The chain's CDR3 is CASSPPGHQPQHF. CDR3 in DNA: TGTGCCAGCAGCCCCCCCGGACATCAGCCCCAGCATTTT.

The chain joins TRBV3-1 (or the pseudogene TRBV3-2) to TRBJ1-2; 7 bases line up with TRBD1. V dropped 0 bases and J dropped 1; count of bases not matched to a gene: 8. The CDR3 is 17 residues long. Per the germline V gene, CDR1 is LGHDT and CDR2 is YNNKEL (reference sequence). The CDR3: CASSQESLTGSNYGYTF. The DNA of the CDR3 is TGTGCCAGCAGCCAAGAATCTCTGACAGGGAGTAACTATGGCTACACCTTC.

This clone has only one observation. The chain has TRBV9 and TRBJ1-2; no firm D call. The germline V gene has CDR1 SGDLS and CDR2 YYNGEE. V gave up 4 bases and J gave up 7 bases, with 11 bases separating them. The CDR3 consists of 12 residues. The CDR3 loop reads CASSSKESGYTF. As DNA, the CDR3 is TGTGCCAGCAGCTCAAAAGAAAGTGGCTACACCTTC.

The chain is built from TRBV6-5 and TRBJ2-1; 12 nucleotides match TRBD1. The trim removed 5 bases at V and 14 bases at J, leaving 4 bases unmatched. In germline, CDR1 is MNHEY, CDR2 SVGAGI. The CDR3 runs 12 residues. CDR3 sequence (DNA): TGTGCCAGCAGTCCTGGGACAGGGGGCGAGTTCTTC. This sequence encodes CASSPGTGGEFF.

The V call is TRBV27, the J call TRBJ1-1; 8 bases agree with TRBD1. The CDR3 is made up of 15 amino acids. The ends lost 7 bases at V and 6 bases at J; junction bases unmatched: 13. Germline CDR1 MNHEY, CDR2 SMNVEV (reference sequence). The CDR3 spells CASTPRTGWTSEAFF. In DNA, the CDR3 is TGTGCCAGCACCCCTCGGACAGGGTGGACCTCTGAAGCTTTCTTT.

The chain carries TRBV7-8 and TRBJ2-2; D is possibly TRBD2 (6 bases). The CDR3 spans 13 residues. V gave up 7 bases and J gave up 5 bases, with 11 bases separating them. From germline, CDR1 is SGHVS and CDR2 FQNEAQ. In DNA, the CDR3 is TGTGCCAGCAACTACGGAGGGACCGGGGAGCTGTTTTTT. Residues: CASNYGGTGELFF.

The genes are TRBV11-2 and TRBJ2-7; no clear D gene. This CDR3 has 13 residues. The germline V gene has CDR1 SGHAT and CDR2 FQNNGV. The V end lost 1 base, the J end lost 5 bases, and 9 bases lay between the germline ends. This chain's CDR3 is CASSLVTLDEQYF. As DNA, the CDR3 is TGTGCCAGCAGCTTAGTGACCCTGGACGAGCAGTACTTC.

This clone was observed a single time. The chain links TRBV28 to TRBJ2-7, with 9 bases matching TRBD2. The trim removed 3 bases at V and 2 bases at J, leaving 5 bases unmatched. Germline V gene lookup returns CDR1 MDHEN and CDR2 SYDVKM. There are 15 residues in the CDR3. The CDR3 DNA reads as TGTGCCAGCAGTTTTCCGACTAGCGGAGCCTACGAGCAGTACTTC. Translating gives CASSFPTSGAYEQYF.